This T cell receptor (beta chain) came from a study of technical replicates of blood from a handful of donors. The protocol was immunoSEQ multiplex PCR, while the TCRdb copy is restricted to in-frame clones and leaves out a portion. This table has approximately 99,000 clones, roughly 96% appearing once. Germline V CDR1 and CDR2: PRHDT, FYEKMQ (reference sequence). The CDR3 extends over 16 amino acids. With 4 bases clipped from V and 3 bases from J, the junction kept 11 bases outside the gene matches. What was sequenced was T cells isolated from PBMCs. The receptor comes from a human donor in good health. This chain uses TRBV13 with TRBJ2-7; 8 positions match TRBD1. CDR3 DNA sequence: TGTGCCAGCAGCTATTCCGTGACAGGGGTTGACTACGAGCAGTACTTC. Protein sequence: CASSYSVTGVDYEQYF.